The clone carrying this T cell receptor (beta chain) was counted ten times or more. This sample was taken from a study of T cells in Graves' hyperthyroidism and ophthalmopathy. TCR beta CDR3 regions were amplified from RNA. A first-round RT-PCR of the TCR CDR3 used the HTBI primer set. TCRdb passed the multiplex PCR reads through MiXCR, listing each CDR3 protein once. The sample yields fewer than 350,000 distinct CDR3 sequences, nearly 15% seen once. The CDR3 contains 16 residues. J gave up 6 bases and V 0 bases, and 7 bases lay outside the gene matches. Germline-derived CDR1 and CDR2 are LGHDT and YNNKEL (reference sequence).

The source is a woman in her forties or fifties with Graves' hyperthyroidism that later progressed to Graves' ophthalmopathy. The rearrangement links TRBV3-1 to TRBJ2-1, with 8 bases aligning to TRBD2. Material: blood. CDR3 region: CASSQEHGRASNEQFF. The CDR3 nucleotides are TGTGCCAGCAGCCAAGAGCACGGGAGGGCAAGCAATGAGCAGTTCTTC.